This is a list of T cell receptor beta chains from one sample in a study of human T cells and chemical hapten exposure. TCRdb ran MiXCR on the RACE reads and lists one entry per CDR3 protein. The data contain 180,000 or so distinct CDR3 sequences, more than 14% of them singletons. This specimen consisted of whole blood, obtained in connection with sensitization to the hapten diphenylcyclopropenone (DPC). These receptors all stem from a woman aged 30 to 39 with alopecia areata. Some clones in this sample may be carry-over from other donors' samples. CDR3s include the opening cysteine and the closing phenylalanine or tryptophan. Each record gives: clone size, D gene, V gene, J gene, CDR3 protein, CDR3 DNA. A D gene is named only where the DNA matches it firmly. The listing skips clone size in some rows; elsewhere it reads once, few, many or a size class.

many	TRBD1	TRBV29-1	TRBJ1-1	CSGRATGVEAFF	TGCAGCGGCCGCGCGACAGGGGTCGAAGCTTTCTTT
many	TRBD2	TRBV24-1	TRBJ2-2	CATSDTAGGRTGELFF	TGTGCCACCAGTGATACCGCGGGAGGAAGGACCGGGGAGCTGTTTTTT
few	NA	TRBV6-6	TRBJ1-6	CASSTGQNSPLHF	TGTGCCAGCAGTACAGGGCAGAATTCACCCCTCCACTTT
few	NA	TRBV7-2	TRBJ2-1	CASSPRDLFNEQFF	TGTGCCAGCAGCCCGAGGGACCTGTTTAATGAGCAGTTCTTC
many	TRBD1	TRBV27	TRBJ1-2	CASSSVAGTGGINYGYTF	TGTGCCAGCAGTAGCGTCGCCGGGACAGGGGGCATAAACTATGGCTACACCTTC
many	NA	TRBV20-1	TRBJ2-1	CSASSRVGGREQFF	TGCAGTGCTAGTTCTAGGGTGGGGGGACGTGAGCAGTTCTTC
few	TRBD2	TRBV29-1	TRBJ2-3	CSVRGGTDTQYF	TGCAGCGTTCGCGGGGGTACAGATACGCAGTATTTT
NA	NA	TRBV15	TRBJ2-7	CATSRDGGTSSYEQYF	TGTGCCACCAGCAGAGATGGAGGGACGAGCTCCTACGAGCAGTACTTC
many	NA	TRBV20-1	TRBJ2-7	CSATGRGRYEQYF	TGCAGTGCTACGGGACGGGGGAGGTACGAGCAGTACTTC
NA	NA	TRBV7-9	TRBJ2-6	CASSLDSSGANVLTF	TGTGCCAGCAGCTTAGATAGCTCTGGGGCCAACGTCCTGACTTTC
many	NA	TRBV14	TRBJ2-5	CASSPMGTTYQETQYF	TGTGCCAGCAGCCCTATGGGCACGACGTACCAAGAGACCCAGTACTTC
NA	NA	TRBV29-1	TRBJ1-1	CSVLVRTEAFF	TGCAGCGTCCTAGTAAGAACTGAAGCTTTCTTT
many	NA	TRBV28	TRBJ2-1	CASSLEQPNEQFF	TGTGCCAGCAGTTTGGAACAGCCCAATGAGCAGTTCTTC
NA	NA	TRBV5-1	TRBJ1-1	CASSSGVANTEAFF	TGCGCCAGCAGCTCAGGGGTGGCGAACACTGAAGCTTTCTTT
few	NA	TRBV7-2	TRBJ2-2	CASSLVGDTGELFF	TGTGCCAGCAGCTTAGTGGGGGACACCGGGGAGCTGTTTTTT
NA	NA	TRBV21-1	TRBJ2-4	CASSKNKGPLAKNIQYF	TGTGCCAGCAGCAAAAATAAGGGTCCCCTAGCCAAAAACATTCAGTACTTC
many	TRBD1	TRBV20-1	TRBJ1-1	CSAPTGGVNTEAFF	TGCAGTGCTCCGACAGGGGGCGTGAACACTGAAGCTTTCTTT
NA	NA	TRBV4-1	TRBJ2-2	CASSQEGENTGELFF	TGCGCCAGCAGCCAAGAAGGGGAGAACACCGGGGAGCTGTTTTTT
NA	TRBD1	TRBV7-2	TRBJ1-6	CASSRDRAYNSPLHF	TGTGCCAGCAGCCGAGACAGGGCCTATAATTCACCCCTCCACTTT
few	NA	TRBV28	TRBJ2-1	CASRPGRTNNEQFF	TGTGCCAGCAGACCGGGACGGACCAACAATGAGCAGTTCTTC
many	TRBD2	TRBV7-2	TRBJ2-4	CASSLRDYQYF	TGTGCCAGCAGCCTCCGGGACTACCAGTACTTC
many	NA	TRBV12-3/TRBV12-4	TRBJ2-7	CASSPLGEVYYEQYF	TGTGCCAGCAGCCCGTTGGGGGAAGTCTACTACGAGCAGTACTTC
many	TRBD1	TRBV5-6	TRBJ2-3	CASSLGTGPLGDTQYF	TGTGCCAGCAGCTTGGGGACAGGGCCCCTCGGGGATACGCAGTATTTT
few	NA	TRBV6-2/TRBV6-3	TRBJ2-7	CASNTVSYEQYF	TGTGCCAGCAATACGGTCTCCTACGAGCAGTACTTC
many	NA	TRBV7-2	TRBJ1-1	CASSFSQLEAFF	TGTGCCAGCAGCTTCAGCCAGCTTGAAGCTTTCTTT
once	NA	TRBV5-4	TRBJ2-3	CASSPSGRRDTQYF	TGTGCCAGCAGTCCTTCCGGTAGGCGGGATACGCAGTATTTT
few	TRBD2	TRBV28	TRBJ2-2	CASLAGAITGELFF	TGTGCCAGTCTAGCGGGGGCCATCACCGGGGAGCTGTTTTTT
few	NA	TRBV3-1	TRBJ2-2	CASSQDRLAPNTGELFF	TGTGCCAGCAGCCAAGATAGGCTAGCGCCGAACACCGGGGAGCTGTTTTTT
NA	TRBD1	TRBV6-9	TRBJ1-6	CAGTGASLHF	TGTGCTGGGACAGGGGCTTCCCTCCACTTT
few	TRBD2	TRBV18	TRBJ2-1	CASSTGTSGISYNEQFF	TGTGCCAGCTCCACCGGGACTAGCGGAATCTCTTACAATGAGCAGTTCTTC
few	NA	TRBV3-2	TRBJ2-7	CASSQGRVRTYEQYF	TGTGCCAGCAGCCAAGGAAGGGTAAGAACCTACGAGCAGTACTTC
NA	NA	TRBV12-3/TRBV12-4	TRBJ1-3	CASSFRPSGNTIYF	TGTGCCAGCAGTTTCCGGCCCTCTGGAAACACCATATATTTT
many	TRBD1	TRBV12-3/TRBV12-4	TRBJ1-1	CASSPQLGQGKAFF	TGTGCCAGCAGCCCCCAGCTCGGACAGGGTAAAGCTTTCTTT
few	TRBD2	TRBV5-4	TRBJ2-5	CASSWGLAGGETQYF	TGTGCCAGCAGCTGGGGACTAGCGGGAGGTGAGACCCAGTACTTC
few	NA	TRBV6-1	TRBJ2-1	CASVGLASYNEQFF	TGTGCCAGCGTGGGTCTAGCCTCCTACAATGAGCAGTTCTTC
NA	NA	TRBV6-1	TRBJ2-1	CAIMGLVEQFF	TGTGCAATCATGGGGCTAGTTGAGCAGTTCTTC
NA	TRBD1	TRBV20-1	TRBJ2-3	CSASGTGVPDTQYF	TGCAGTGCTTCCGGGACAGGGGTCCCAGATACGCAGTATTTT
many	NA	TRBV6-4	TRBJ2-1	CASSLDGYNEQFF	TGTGCCAGCAGTTTGGACGGGTACAATGAGCAGTTCTTC
NA	NA	TRBV4-3	TRBJ1-6	CASSQGGSSNSPLHF	TGCGCCAGCAGCCAAGGGGGCAGTAGTAATTCACCCCTCCACTTT
NA	TRBD2	TRBV7-9	TRBJ2-1	CASRPKLAGASGTNEQFF	TGTGCCAGCAGACCCAAACTAGCGGGAGCATCCGGAACCAATGAGCAGTTCTTC
few	NA	TRBV11-1	TRBJ1-6	CASSLVRGNSPLHF	TGTGCCAGCAGCTTAGTGAGGGGGAATTCACCCCTCCACTTT
many	TRBD2	TRBV28	TRBJ2-3	CASSSHGGGEVGTQYF	TGTGCCAGCAGCTCACATGGCGGGGGGGAGGTTGGGACGCAGTATTTT
NA	NA	TRBV28	TRBJ1-1	CASSLFGPAEAFF	TGTGCCAGCAGTTTATTTGGCCCCGCGGAAGCTTTCTTT
few	NA	TRBV6-6	TRBJ2-7	CASSYSAGYYEQYF	TGTGCCAGCAGTTACTCGGCGGGTTACTACGAGCAGTACTTC
few	NA	TRBV18	TRBJ1-1	CASSLTDIQSLAFF	TGTGCCAGCTCTCTAACGGACATACAGTCATTAGCTTTCTTT
NA	NA	TRBV20-1	TRBJ1-1	CSARDGSEAFF	TGCAGTGCTAGAGATGGGAGCGAAGCTTTCTTT
NA	NA	TRBV7-9	TRBJ1-2	CASSLERVWDGYTF	TGTGCCAGCAGCTTAGAGCGGGTATGGGATGGCTACACCTTC
few	TRBD1	TRBV11-3	TRBJ2-7	CASSLTGTGLNEQYF	TGTGCCAGCAGCCTCACCGGGACAGGCCTCAACGAGCAGTACTTC
NA	NA	TRBV29-1	TRBJ1-1	CSVASPNTEAFF	TGCAGCGTTGCCTCCCCAAACACTGAAGCTTTCTTT
NA	NA	TRBV6-2/TRBV6-3	TRBJ2-1	CASSYSIALEQFF	TGTGCCAGCAGTTACTCGATTGCGCTTGAGCAGTTCTTC
many	NA	TRBV9	TRBJ1-1	CASSVGLEGSMNTEAFF	TGTGCCAGCAGCGTAGGTTTGGAGGGAAGCATGAACACTGAAGCTTTCTTT
few	NA	TRBV29-1	TRBJ1-5	CSVGGGQNQPQHF	TGCAGCGTGGGGGGCGGACAGAATCAGCCCCAGCATTTT
few	NA	TRBV14	TRBJ2-2	CASSQDLGSGELFF	TGTGCCAGCAGCCAAGATCTGGGTTCCGGGGAGCTGTTTTTT
once	NA	TRBV14	TRBJ2-7	CASSQSRGFYEQYF	TGTGCCAGCAGCCAAAGTCGGGGTTTCTACGAGCAGTACTTC
few	NA	TRBV12-3/TRBV12-4	TRBJ1-6	CASTTGVLALNSPLHF	TGTGCCAGCACCACAGGCGTCCTGGCCCTTAATTCACCCCTCCACTTT
NA	NA	TRBV19	TRBJ2-6	CASSWTISGANVLTF	TGTGCCAGTAGTTGGACGATATCTGGGGCCAACGTCCTGACTTTC
many	NA	TRBV20-1	TRBJ2-7	CSARAPSAYEQYF	TGCAGTGCTAGAGCCCCTAGCGCCTACGAGCAGTACTTC
NA	TRBD2	TRBV15	TRBJ2-3	CATSRPLSGKSTDTQYF	TGTGCCACCAGCCGCCCCCTGAGCGGGAAGAGCACAGATACGCAGTATTTT
NA	NA	TRBV20-1	TRBJ1-2	CSAYDYGYTF	TGCAGTGCTTACGACTATGGCTACACCTTC
NA	TRBD1	TRBV3-1	TRBJ1-2	CASSQEAGQRAGYTF	TGTGCCAGCAGCCAAGAGGCGGGACAGCGTGCTGGCTACACCTTC